Given below is one T cell receptor beta chain in context. The antigen is not known. The CDR3 length is 18 residues. CDR1 is SGHRS, CDR2 YFSETQ, per germline. Trimming cost V 4 bases and J 4 bases; bases outside gene matches: 14. Sequencing was performed with immunoSEQ multiplex PCR; in TCRdb, only in-frame clones are kept and a portion is missing. The table records tens of thousands of clones, 81% of them present only once. This record belongs to a study of OX40 agonist ivuxolimab in advanced cancers. About the research overall: Ivuxolimab, an antibody acting as an agonist of OX40 (CD134), was used to treat patients. Partial responses were achieved by three patients, of whom one had hepatocellular carcinoma and two had cutaneous melanoma.

Findings and caveats of the study: Those patients achieving a partial response at 0.1-3.0 mg/kg showed among the lowest clonal expansion. Among T cells, CD8+ cells averaged more expanded clones than CD4+ cells.

The chain is built from TRBV5-1 and TRBJ1-1, with 12 nucleotides matching TRBD1. The material was CD4+ or CD8+ T cells sorted from blood, obtained in a trial of the OX40 agonist ivuxolimab. The source is an adult with an advanced solid tumor such as melanoma, head and neck, liver or kidney cancer. The DNA for the CDR3 is TGCGCCAGCAGCCTTATTACCGGGACAGGGGGCTTGGTCACTGAAGCTTTCTTT. Translated, it gives CASSLITGTGGLVTEAFF.